In this sample, the clone carrying this TCR beta chain turned up many times. The data were taken from a study of regulatory T cells in long-lasting Graves disease. CDR3 regions were amplified by Arm-PCR using iRepertoire HTBI primers to build TCR beta libraries. One entry per CDR3 protein results from TCRdb running MiXCR on the multiplex PCR reads. The repertoire holds about 210,000 distinct CDR3 sequences, with roughly 18% as singletons. Time point noted: newly diagnosed GD, antithyroid drugs for less than 3 months. Researchers made the TCR library from RNA that was extracted from PBMCs. The ends were cut back, 6 bases at V and 3 bases at J, with 14 bases in the middle. The CDR3 is 14 amino acids. Germline CDR1 and CDR2: LGHNT and FRNRAP. These data were also reused for a study on T cells in Graves' hyperthyroidism and ophthalmopathy.

The TCR comes from a woman aged 25 to 39 with Graves disease. Sample: peripheral blood mononuclear cells (PBMCs), taken at new diagnosis, from a patient treated with antithyroid drugs. The chain employs TRBV12-5 and TRBJ1-1, with D unclear. The CDR3 reads CASGRQVWDTEAFF. As DNA, the CDR3 is TGTGCTAGTGGCCGTCAGGTTTGGGACACTGAAGCTTTCTTT. Drawing the rest from reference TRBV12-5 and TRBJ1-1, the complete variable domain is DARVTQTPRHKVTEMGQEVTMRCQPILGHNTVFWYRQTMMQGLELLAYFRNRAPLDDSGMPKDRFSAEMPDATLATLKIQPSEPRDSAVYFCASGRQVWDTEAFFGQGTRLTVV.